The 30 T cell receptor beta chains reported below all come from one sample, sequenced in a study of blood T cell repertoires in COVID-19. The assay was immunoSEQ multiplex PCR, and TCRdb's table has in-frame clones only and misses some. The sample contains a few hundred thousand clones, more than 75% of which appear only once. The sample taken for sequencing was PBMCs or T cells enriched from blood (not recorded which). Receptors were obtained from a woman between 18 and 29 years old who had recovered from COVID-19.

V gene TRBV7-9 combines with J gene TRBJ2-1, with D possibly matching TRBD2 (7 bases). Germline assignment: CDR1 SEHNR and CDR2 FQNEAQ (reference sequence). The CDR3 sequence is 16 residues long. Trimming cost V 5 bases and J 4 bases, with 18 bases left between them. In nucleotides, the CDR3 is TGTGCCAGCAGCCCCTGGTCGGGGGGCAGGTACAATGAGCAGTTCTTC. As protein: CASSPWSGGRYNEQFF.

The V call is TRBV9, the J call TRBJ2-1; the match to TRBD2 covers 12 bases. The germline V gene has CDR1 SGDLS and CDR2 YYNGEE. Germline trimming cut 1 base from V and 12 bases from J; bases unmatched to any gene: 8. The CDR3 sequence is 15 residues long. The CDR3 DNA follows: TGTGCCAGCAGCGTATGGTCTAGCGGGGGGGCAGGGCAGTTCTTC. Protein product: CASSVWSSGGAGQFF.

V and J are TRBV7-9 and TRBJ2-7; possibly TRBD1 for D (6 bases). This CDR3 has 15 amino acids. With 5 bases removed from V and 3 bases from J, the gap between germline ends came to 17 bases. Germline CDR1 SEHNR, CDR2 FQNEAQ (reference sequence). The CDR3 DNA is TGTGCCAGCAGCCCCTTGGACAGCGAATTCTACGAGCAGTACTTC. Encoded protein: CASSPLDSEFYEQYF.

This chain links TRBV5-8 with TRBJ2-2; TRBD2 might be the D (5 bases). Per germline, CDR1 SGHTS and CDR2 YDEGEE. The CDR3 sequence is 17 residues long. Trimming pared 5 bases from V and 1 base from J, leaving 18 bases between. The CDR3 is CASSSGPGILNTGELFF. CDR3 nucleotides: TGTGCCAGCAGTTCAGGTCCCGGGATCTTGAACACCGGGGAGCTGTTTTTT.

The V and J genes are TRBV27 and TRBJ1-3; 11 bases fit TRBD1. Trimming removed 0 bases from V and 4 bases from J; junction bases left unmatched: 2. CDR1 is MNHEY and CDR2 is SMNVEV in the germline V gene (reference sequence). The CDR3 covers 16 residues. The CDR3 loop reads CASSLSRTGGGNTIYF. The CDR3 DNA sequence: TGTGCCAGCAGTTTATCGCGGACAGGGGGCGGAAACACCATATATTTT.

The V gene is TRBV7-9, the J gene TRBJ1-2; 9 nucleotides match TRBD1. V lost 2 bases to trimming and J lost 4 bases; unmatched junction nucleotides: 8. This CDR3 spans 16 amino acids. CDR1 and CDR2 from the germline V gene are SEHNR and FQNEAQ (reference sequence). Written as DNA, the CDR3 is TGTGCCAGCAGCTTAACCGGGACAGGGATCCTCTATGGCTACACCTTC. Translation gives CASSLTGTGILYGYTF.

The V and J genes are TRBV30 and TRBJ2-5, with D tentatively TRBD2 (7 bases). V lost 0 bases and J 2 bases, leaving 13 bases between the germline ends. The CDR3 consists of 15 residues. The germline gives CDR1 GTSNPN, CDR2 SVGIG (reference sequence). The CDR3 DNA follows: TGTGCCTGGAGTGTAGTCGGGGGGACACAAGAGACCCAGTACTTC. This encodes CAWSVVGGTQETQYF.

The V gene is TRBV2, the J gene TRBJ2-3, with 10 nucleotides matching TRBD2. Trimming removed 6 bases from V and 2 bases from J; junction bases left unmatched: 8. CDR3 length equals 16 residues. CDR1 and CDR2 from the germline V gene are SNHLY and FYNNEI. CDR3 amino acids: CASSGSGGPSTDTQYF. CDR3 coding DNA: TGTGCCAGCAGCGGTAGCGGGGGGCCTTCCACAGATACGCAGTATTTT.

The J gene is TRBJ1-1, the V gene TRBV27; D gene unclear. V lost 7 bases to trimming and J lost 0 bases, with 12 bases between them. The CDR3 extends over 14 amino acids. CDR1 MNHEY and CDR2 SMNVEV come from the germline V gene (reference sequence). CDR3 amino acids: CASKLLTVNTEAFF. The CDR3 region has the DNA TGTGCCAGCAAACTACTGACCGTGAACACTGAAGCTTTCTTT.

The rearrangement uses TRBV6-5 and TRBJ1-1; 9 bases fit TRBD1. The CDR3 is 14 residues long. Unmatched junction bases numbered 8, after V lost 8 bases and J lost 4 bases. The germline CDR1 and CDR2 sequences are MNHEY and SVGAGI. The CDR3 spells CASQEQGQGTEAFF. Written as DNA, the CDR3 is TGTGCCAGCCAAGAGCAGGGACAGGGCACTGAAGCTTTCTTT.

This sequence joins TRBV18 and TRBJ2-7, with D tentatively TRBD1 (6 bases). The V and J ends lost 1 base and 4 bases respectively, with 26 bases between them. The CDR3 sequence is 19 residues long. Per germline, CDR1 KGHSH and CDR2 LQKENI. Here the CDR3 DNA reads TGTGCCAGCTCACCACAGTCTCAGCCGCCCAGGGGTATTACATACGAGCAGTACTTC. This encodes CASSPQSQPPRGITYEQYF.

There are a few counts of this clone. The V gene is TRBV18, the J gene TRBJ1-5; maybe TRBD1 (6 bases). V gave up 5 bases and J gave up 5 bases, with 13 bases separating them. CDR3 length: 14 amino acids. CDR1 and CDR2 from the germline V gene are KGHSH and LQKENI. Here the CDR3 DNA reads TGTGCCAGCTCATCTCGACAGGATCATCAGCCCCAGCATTTT. This codes for CASSSRQDHQPQHF.

Concerning this clone: Germline and junction disagree at one end, which may indicate a read error. J is TRBJ2-5 and V is TRBV5-4; D gene uncertain. The V gene's germline CDR1 is SGHNT and CDR2 YYREEE (reference sequence). This CDR3 region has 11 residues. CDR3 nucleotides: TGTGCCAGCAGCTTGGGGCAGATAACGAACTTC. Residues: CASSLGQITNF.

Of note for this clone: The same CDR3 also results from other DNA sequences found in this sample. V and J are TRBV7-9 and TRBJ2-2; D is unresolved. The CDR3 totals 13 residues. The V end was cut by 5 bases, the J end by 1 base, with 5 bases between. The V gene's germline CDR1 is SEHNR and CDR2 FQNEAQ (reference sequence). The DNA of the CDR3 is TGTGCCAGCAGCCCCGGGAACACCGGGGAGCTGTTTTTT. As protein: CASSPGNTGELFF.

The rearrangement joins TRBV19 to TRBJ1-6, with 8 bases matching TRBD1. The CDR3 totals 13 residues. Germline V gene sequence: CDR1 LNHDA, CDR2 SQIVND (reference sequence). V lost 3 bases to trimming and J lost 10 bases; unmatched junction nucleotides: 2. The CDR3 bases are TGTGCCAGTAGTATCGACAGGGGCTCACCCCTCCACTTT. Translated: CASSIDRGSPLHF.

This rearrangement joins TRBV12-3 or TRBV12-4 to TRBJ1-5; D not certain. V lost 6 bases to trimming and J lost 7 bases, with 10 bases between them. The CDR3 sequence is 12 residues long. In DNA form, the CDR3 reads TGTGCCAGCAGAAAGCCGCCACAGCCCCAGCATTTT. It is translated as CASRKPPQPQHF.

This chain links TRBV3-1 (or the pseudogene TRBV3-2) with TRBJ1-2; no clear D gene. Germline V gives CDR1 LGHDT, CDR2 YNNKEL (reference sequence). The CDR3 sequence is 13 residues long. Trimming stripped 3 bases from V and 0 bases from J, with 5 bases between. This CDR3 reads CASSQGANYGYTF. The CDR3 coding sequence is TGTGCCAGCAGCCAGGGAGCTAACTATGGCTACACCTTC.

This rearrangement joins TRBV7-9 to TRBJ2-7, with a tentative D call TRBD1 (5 bases). This CDR3 spans 15 amino acids. V lost 1 base and J 0 bases, leaving 10 bases between the germline ends. Germline V gene sequence: CDR1 SEHNR, CDR2 FQNEAQ (reference sequence). The CDR3 is CASSLVGVNSYEQYF. The CDR3 DNA sequence: TGTGCCAGCAGCTTAGTAGGGGTCAACTCCTACGAGCAGTACTTC.

The chain combines TRBV4-1 with TRBJ1-2; TRBD1 aligns across 8 bases. This CDR3 spans 13 amino acids. Trimming cost V 0 bases and J 14 bases; bases outside gene matches: 8. Germline V gene sequence: CDR1 MGHRA, CDR2 YSYEKL. The CDR3 DNA is TGCGCCAGCAGCCAAGACATTGACAGGGGTGGTACCTTC. Protein: CASSQDIDRGGTF.

V usage is TRBV30 and J usage is TRBJ1-2; the D is unclear. Per germline, CDR1 GTSNPN and CDR2 SVGIG (reference sequence). CDR3 size: 12 residues. V lost 2 bases, J lost 5 bases, and 9 bases lay in between. The CDR3, as DNA: TGTGCCTGGAGTATCGGGAAATATGGCTACACCTTC. Residues: CAWSIGKYGYTF.

This clone has a handful of counts. The junction shows a germline mismatch at one end, possibly a read error. V usage is TRBV6-2 or TRBV6-3 and J usage is TRBJ2-2; possible D gene TRBD2, 5 bases. CDR1 is MNHEY, CDR2 SVGEGT, per germline. CDR3 length: 14 amino acids. The CDR3 spells CASSYSRGTGELFF. The CDR3, as DNA: TGTGCCAGCAGCTACTCCCGGGGAACCGGGGAGCTGTTTTTT.

This clone was picked up a small number of times. This rearrangement joins TRBV7-6 to TRBJ2-3; no definite D call. Trimming removed 3 bases at V and 4 bases at J, with 14 bases between. Germline CDR1 reads SGHVS; CDR2 reads FNYEAQ. The CDR3 is made up of 15 amino acids. The CDR3 region is CASSFYAGRPDTQYF. The CDR3 nucleotides are TGTGCCAGCAGCTTTTATGCAGGTCGTCCAGATACGCAGTATTTT.

This chain uses TRBV9 with TRBJ2-6; TRBD2 agrees at 7 bases. The CDR3 consists of 20 residues. Germline values: CDR1 SGDLS, CDR2 YYNGEE. With 0 bases clipped from V and 4 bases from J, the junction kept 16 bases outside the gene matches. The CDR3 here is CASSVAGGGEVVPGANVLTF. CDR3 bases: TGTGCCAGCAGCGTAGCTGGGGGAGGGGAGGTAGTGCCGGGGGCCAACGTCCTGACTTTC.

This sequence joins TRBV4-1 and TRBJ2-5; D possibly corresponds to TRBD2 (7 bases). Germline CDR1 reads MGHRA; CDR2 reads YSYEKL. V was shortened by 5 bases and J by 5 bases, with 15 bases between the two germline ends. The CDR3 consists of 14 residues. In DNA form, the CDR3 reads TGCGCCAGCAGCGGGGGGGCAGGGGATGAGACCCAGTACTTC. This translates into CASSGGAGDETQYF.

This chain joins TRBV4-2 and TRBJ1-2, with a tentative D call TRBD1 (5 bases). The length of the CDR3 is 14 residues. Trimming cost V 0 bases and J 4 bases, with 9 bases left between them. Per germline, CDR1 LGHNA and CDR2 YNFKEQ. The CDR3 sequence is CASSQDTGLYGYTF. The CDR3 nucleotides read TGTGCCAGCAGCCAAGACACAGGCCTCTATGGCTACACCTTC.

The chain couples TRBV27 to TRBJ1-6, with D maybe TRBD1 (6 bases). With 7 bases removed from V and 8 bases from J, the gap between germline ends came to 24 bases. Germline V CDR1 and CDR2: MNHEY, SMNVEV (reference sequence). The CDR3 sequence is 17 residues long. The CDR3 DNA sequence: TGTGCCAGCACCCAGTTTACCAAAGTCGAGGGGGATTCACCCCTCCACTTT. This encodes CASTQFTKVEGDSPLHF.

The V gene is TRBV4-1, the J gene TRBJ1-5; D ambiguous. Germline CDR1 and CDR2: MGHRA and YSYEKL. The CDR3 contains 13 residues. Trimming removed 1 base at V and 7 bases at J, with 8 bases between. DNA for the CDR3: TGCGCCAGCAGCCAAGGGACTTCCCAGCCCCAGCATTTT. Residues: CASSQGTSQPQHF.

The chain couples TRBV5-6 to TRBJ2-7; the D gene is possibly TRBD1 (5 bases). The V end lost 3 bases, the J end lost 5 bases, and 9 bases lay between the germline ends. The CDR3 has 12 residues. Germline assignment: CDR1 SGHDT and CDR2 YYEEEE. The CDR3: CASSYLGDEQYF. The CDR3 DNA reads as TGTGCCAGCAGCTACCTAGGGGACGAGCAGTACTTC.

The rearrangement joins TRBV19 to TRBJ2-7, with D possibly TRBD1 on 6 matching bases. Germline V lookup: CDR1 LNHDA, CDR2 SQIVND (reference sequence). The CDR3 has 14 residues. V was shortened by 4 bases and J by 3 bases, with 13 bases between the two germline ends. The CDR3 DNA reads TGTGCCAGTAGTACCAGTACAGGGTACTACGAGCAGTACTTC. Encoded protein: CASSTSTGYYEQYF.

The J gene is TRBJ1-1, the V gene TRBV12-5; TRBD1 aligns across 9 bases. Unmatched junction bases numbered 11, after V lost 6 bases and J lost 6 bases. Germline V gives CDR1 LGHNT, CDR2 FRNRAP. CDR3 size: 15 residues. This CDR3 reads CASGDPGQGLAEAFF. As DNA, the CDR3 is TGTGCTAGTGGGGACCCGGGACAGGGTTTGGCTGAAGCTTTCTTT.